Following are 27 T cell receptor beta chains from one sample sequenced in a study of blood T cell repertoires in COVID-19. Method: immunoSEQ multiplex PCR; TCRdb's copy keeps in-frame clones and lacks some. The sample lists about 210,000 clones, roughly 84% seen once, with 9.7% in the top ten. Input material: peripheral blood. These receptors all stem from a man aged 50 to 59 with active or convalescent COVID-19.

V and J are TRBV9 and TRBJ2-5; D uncertain. This CDR3 region has 13 residues. Germline loops: CDR1 SGDLS, CDR2 YYNGEE. Trimming removed 2 bases from V and 7 bases from J, with 12 bases in between. CDR3 loop: CASSVSDRATQYF. In DNA, the CDR3 is TGTGCCAGCAGCGTTTCCGATCGCGCGACCCAGTACTTC.

This chain links TRBV27 with TRBJ2-7; 11 bases are a match to TRBD2. Trimming took 5 bases from V and 0 from J; bases not matched to a gene: 0. The CDR3 spans 14 residues. Per germline, CDR1 MNHEY and CDR2 SMNVEV (reference sequence). The CDR3 bases are TGTGCCAGCAGTACTAGCGGGAGCTCCTACGAGCAGTACTTC. It is translated as CASSTSGSSYEQYF.

This chain uses TRBV27 with TRBJ2-7; maybe TRBD1 (6 bases). CDR1 is MNHEY, CDR2 SMNVEV, per germline (reference sequence). V was pared by 9 bases and J by 0 bases, with 15 bases between. This CDR3 is built from 14 residues. CDR3 coding DNA: TGTGCCAGTTCCGAACAGGGTAACTCCTACGAGCAGTACTTC. This codes for CASSEQGNSYEQYF.

The J gene is TRBJ2-3, the V gene TRBV29-1; unclear D gene. There are 13 residues in the CDR3. The germline V gene encodes CDR1 SQVTM and CDR2 ANQGSEA. V was clipped by 4 bases and J by 0 bases, with 8 bases between them. The DNA of the CDR3 is TGCAGCGTTGCTCTAGATAGCACAGATACGCAGTATTTT. Amino acid sequence: CSVALDSTDTQYF.

This clone was detected only once. The chain joins TRBV18 to TRBJ2-1; D not certain. This CDR3 region has 15 residues. CDR1 and CDR2 (germline): KGHSH, LQKENI. Trimming left V 1 base short and J 4 bases short, with 11 bases between. In nucleotides, the CDR3 is TGTGCCAGCTCACCACAGGCCGCGGATTACAATGAGCAGTTCTTC. Amino acids: CASSPQAADYNEQFF.

The J gene is TRBJ1-6, the V gene TRBV2; the match to TRBD1 covers 7 bases. CDR3 length: 13 amino acids. CDR1 is SNHLY, CDR2 FYNNEI, per germline. The trim removed 8 bases at V and 10 bases at J, leaving 8 bases unmatched. The CDR3 reads CASHDDRESPLHF. The CDR3 DNA sequence: TGTGCCAGCCACGACGACAGGGAATCACCCCTCCACTTT.

This chain links TRBV5-4 with TRBJ1-2; D might be TRBD1 (5 bases). Deletions cut 2 bases from V and 3 bases from J, with 11 bases between. The CDR3 sequence is 14 residues long. The germline gives CDR1 SGHNT, CDR2 YYREEE (reference sequence). This CDR3 reads CASSFAREDYGYTF. Here the CDR3 DNA reads TGTGCCAGCAGCTTTGCCAGGGAGGACTATGGCTACACCTTC.

J is TRBJ2-5 and V is TRBV3-1 (or the pseudogene TRBV3-2); TRBD1 agrees at 8 bases. The length of the CDR3 is 15 residues. The V segment lost 1 base and the J segment 4 bases; nucleotides outside the gene matches: 5. Germline V gene lookup returns CDR1 LGHDT and CDR2 YNNKEL (reference sequence). In DNA form, the CDR3 reads TGTGCCAGCAGCCAAGTAACAGGGGGTAGAGAGACCCAGTACTTC. It encodes CASSQVTGGRETQYF.

This clone has a handful of counts. The chain couples TRBV18 to TRBJ1-5, with D unresolved. V lost 3 bases, J lost 5 bases, and 8 bases lay in between. Germline-derived CDR1 and CDR2 are KGHSH and LQKENI. This CDR3 is 13 amino acids long. The CDR3 sequence is CASSPYSDQPQHF. CDR3 DNA sequence: TGTGCCAGCTCACCCTACTCCGATCAGCCCCAGCATTTT.

The chain is built from TRBV10-2 and TRBJ1-2, with 7 nucleotides matching TRBD1. Trimming took 10 bases from V and 4 from J; bases not matched to a gene: 9. The CDR3 consists of 13 residues. CDR1 and CDR2 from the germline V gene are WSHSY and SAAADI. CDR3 region: CATKGGVVYGYTF. CDR3 bases: TGCGCCACTAAAGGGGGCGTCGTCTATGGCTACACCTTC.

The rearrangement links TRBV19 to TRBJ2-1; 8 positions agree with TRBD1. This CDR3 region has 15 residues. J was trimmed by 7 bases and V by 6 bases; bases with no gene match: 11. Germline assignment: CDR1 LNHDA and CDR2 SQIVND (reference sequence). CDR3 sequence reads: CASRTGELWDNEQFF. The CDR3 DNA is TGTGCCAGTAGGACAGGGGAACTATGGGATAATGAGCAGTTCTTC.

The V call is TRBV2, the J call TRBJ1-1; D is unresolved. The CDR3 covers 14 residues. V shed 8 bases and J shed 0 bases, with 13 bases lying between them. Germline V gives CDR1 SNHLY, CDR2 FYNNEI. As DNA, the CDR3 is TGTGCCAGCCGGCGCGGGGAAATGAACACTGAAGCTTTCTTT. Protein product: CASRRGEMNTEAFF.

The chain has TRBV19 and TRBJ1-1; D not certain. Germline CDR1 reads LNHDA; CDR2 reads SQIVND (reference sequence). V was clipped by 5 bases and J by 7 bases, with 8 bases between them. The CDR3 extends over 11 amino acids. The CDR3 spells CASSLYGEAFF. In DNA form, the CDR3 reads TGTGCCAGTAGTCTTTACGGTGAAGCTTTCTTT.

J is TRBJ1-6 and V is TRBV28, with D maybe TRBD1 (5 bases). The CDR3 spans 13 residues. The V end was cut by 8 bases, the J end by 8 bases, with 13 bases between. CDR1 and CDR2 (germline): MDHEN, SYDVKM. In DNA, the CDR3 is TGTGCCAGCCATGGGCAGGGATATTCACCCCTCCACTTT. Amino acid sequence: CASHGQGYSPLHF.

The J gene is TRBJ1-1, the V gene TRBV19, with 7 positions matching TRBD1. Trimming cost V 6 bases and J 5 bases; bases outside gene matches: 9. Germline V lookup: CDR1 LNHDA, CDR2 SQIVND (reference sequence). The CDR3 contains 14 residues. CDR3 amino acids: CASRAIQGRTEAFF. DNA for the CDR3: TGTGCCAGTAGGGCTATACAGGGGCGGACTGAAGCTTTCTTT.

This clone appeared once. The genes are TRBV3-1 (or the pseudogene TRBV3-2) and TRBJ2-1; 9 nucleotides line up with TRBD1. Unmatched junction bases numbered 3, after V lost 4 bases and J lost 5 bases. The CDR3 is 14 amino acids. The germline CDR1 and CDR2 sequences are LGHDT and YNNKEL (reference sequence). The CDR3 region is CASSPGQGHNEQFF. CDR3 DNA sequence: TGTGCCAGCAGCCCGGGACAGGGACACAATGAGCAGTTCTTC.

CDR3 sequence: CASSLGTSGPPYNEQFF. As DNA, the CDR3 is TGTGCCAGCAGCCTTGGGACTAGCGGGCCCCCCTACAATGAGCAGTTCTTC. V is TRBV5-4 and J is TRBJ2-1; 12 positions agree with TRBD2. The junction had 7 bases not matched to a gene; V was cut back by 4 bases and J by 2 bases. The CDR3 totals 17 residues. Germline CDR1 is SGHNT and CDR2 is YYREEE (reference sequence).

A word on this clone: The junction departs from germline at one end; a sequencing error may be responsible. The chain combines TRBV3-1 (or the pseudogene TRBV3-2) with TRBJ2-3; D might be TRBD2 (5 bases). The CDR3 is 14 residues long. Germline V gene sequence: CDR1 LGHDT, CDR2 YNNKEL (reference sequence). The CDR3 region is CASSQDVQRVGQYF. As DNA, the CDR3 is TGTGCCAGCAGTCAAGACGTCCAGAGGGTGGGGCAGTATTTT.

The V call is TRBV4-3, the J call TRBJ2-1; D is perhaps TRBD2 (6 bases). CDR3 length equals 16 residues. Trimming removed 1 base from V and 1 base from J, with 11 bases in between. Germline V gives CDR1 LGHNA, CDR2 YSLEER. DNA for the CDR3: TGCGCCAGCAGCCAAGCCTGGGGGGTTTCCTACAATGAGCAGTTCTTC. It is translated as CASSQAWGVSYNEQFF.

The V and J genes are TRBV6-1 and TRBJ2-7; D perhaps matches TRBD1 (5 bases). This CDR3 has 15 residues. The V end lost 1 base, the J end lost 4 bases, and 14 bases lay between the germline ends. Germline CDR1 reads MNHNS; CDR2 reads SASEGT. This CDR3 is CASSEGPRGGYEQYV. CDR3 DNA sequence: TGTGCCAGCAGTGAAGGTCCAAGGGGCGGATACGAGCAGTACGTC.

This clone has only one observation. The J gene is TRBJ1-4, the V gene TRBV4-1; 7 nucleotides match TRBD1. Germline V gives CDR1 MGHRA, CDR2 YSYEKL. The CDR3 has 17 amino acids. Trimming cost V 1 base and J 1 base; bases outside gene matches: 6. The CDR3 nucleotides read TGCGCCAGCAGCCAAGTAGACAGGGCGGGAACTAATGAAAAACTGTTTTTT. Translating gives CASSQVDRAGTNEKLFF.

This clone was recorded once. This chain links TRBV7-3 with TRBJ2-3; no clear D. V lost 0 bases, J lost 4 bases, and 11 bases lay in between. Germline V lookup: CDR1 SGHTA, CDR2 FQGTGA. The CDR3 consists of 15 residues. CDR3 amino acids: CASSLTGTVADTQYF. The CDR3 region has the DNA TGTGCCAGCAGCTTAACAGGCACAGTGGCAGATACGCAGTATTTT.

This clone was counted once. This rearrangement joins TRBV7-8 to TRBJ2-3; 7 nucleotides line up with TRBD1. Germline V gene lookup returns CDR1 SGHVS and CDR2 FQNEAQ. The CDR3 is 17 amino acids. V lost 5 bases to trimming and J lost 0 bases; unmatched junction nucleotides: 11. The CDR3 DNA is TGTGCCAGCAGCGCAAAAAAGGGGGCAGCTAGCACAGATACGCAGTATTTT. Protein sequence: CASSAKKGAASTDTQYF. The complete variable domain, with remaining parts taken from reference TRBV7-8 and TRBJ2-3, reads GAGVSQSPRYKVAKRGQDVALRCDPISGHVSLFWYQQALGQGPEFLTYFQNEAQLDKSGLPSDRFFAERPEGSVSTLKIQRTQQEDSAVYLCASSAKKGAASTDTQYFGPGTRLTVL.

J is TRBJ2-1 and V is TRBV6-2 or TRBV6-3; weak D call: TRBD2 (6 bases). The V and J ends lost 2 bases and 5 bases respectively, with 10 bases between them. This CDR3 contains 14 residues. The germline CDR1 and CDR2 sequences are MNHEY and SVGEGT. The CDR3 region has the DNA TGTGCCAGCAGTTACCGGAGGGCTGACAATGAGCAGTTCTTC. It is translated as CASSYRRADNEQFF.

This clone was seen at least ten times. The gene calls are TRBV11-3 and TRBJ2-2; D call uncertain. V was pared by 5 bases and J by 4 bases, with 8 bases between. Per germline, CDR1 SGHNT and CDR2 YENEEA. The CDR3 has 13 residues. CDR3 nucleotides: TGTGCCAGCAGCCCCGTATCCACCGGGGAGCTGTTTTTT. It is translated as CASSPVSTGELFF.

This clone was found once. The genes are TRBV11-2 and TRBJ1-1; tentative D call: TRBD1 (5 bases). Germline CDR1 is SGHAT and CDR2 is FQNNGV. The ends were cut back, 4 bases at V and 2 bases at J, with 17 bases in the middle. This CDR3 contains 16 residues. CDR3 sequence (DNA): TGTGCCAGCAGCTCGCCGTGGGGGGAGTCAAACACTGAAGCTTTCTTT. Protein: CASSSPWGESNTEAFF.

In this sample, this clone turned up once. The rearrangement joins TRBV19 to TRBJ1-5; no clear D. The V gene's germline CDR1 is LNHDA and CDR2 SQIVND (reference sequence). V was cut by 7 bases and J by 5 bases, with 12 bases left in between. CDR3 length equals 13 residues. DNA for the CDR3: TGTGCCAGTACGGAGGCAGTTTATCAGCCCCAGCATTTT. It codes for CASTEAVYQPQHF.